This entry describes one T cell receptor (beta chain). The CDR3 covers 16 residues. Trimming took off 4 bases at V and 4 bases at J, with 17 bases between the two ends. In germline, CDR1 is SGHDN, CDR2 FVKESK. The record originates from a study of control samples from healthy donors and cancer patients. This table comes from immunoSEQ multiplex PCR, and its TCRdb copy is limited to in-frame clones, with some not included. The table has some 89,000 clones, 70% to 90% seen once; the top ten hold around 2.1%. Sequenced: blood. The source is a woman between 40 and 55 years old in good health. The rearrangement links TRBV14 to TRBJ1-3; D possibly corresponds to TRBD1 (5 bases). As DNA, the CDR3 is TGTGCCAGCAGCCCTTATAACTGGGGGGACGGAAACACCATATATTTT. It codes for CASSPYNWGDGNTIYF. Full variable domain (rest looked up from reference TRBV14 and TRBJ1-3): EAGVTQFPSHSVIEKGQTVTLRCDPISGHDNLYWYRRVMGKEIKFLLHFVKESKQDESGMPNNRFLAERTGGTYSTLKVQPAELEDSGVYFCASSPYNWGDGNTIYFGEGSWLTVV.